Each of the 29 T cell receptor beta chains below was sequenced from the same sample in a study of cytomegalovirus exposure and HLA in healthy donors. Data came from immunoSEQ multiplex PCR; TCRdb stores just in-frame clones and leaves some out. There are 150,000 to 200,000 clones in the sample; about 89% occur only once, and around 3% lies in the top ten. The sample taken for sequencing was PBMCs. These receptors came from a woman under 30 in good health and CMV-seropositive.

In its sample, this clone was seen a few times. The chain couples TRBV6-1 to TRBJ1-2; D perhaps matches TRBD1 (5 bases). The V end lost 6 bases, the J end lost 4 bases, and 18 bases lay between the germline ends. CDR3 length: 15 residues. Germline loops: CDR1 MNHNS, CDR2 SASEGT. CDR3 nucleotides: TGTGCCAGCAGCCCCCCGGGGGGGTCGGGCTATGGCTACACCTTC. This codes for CASSPPGGSGYGYTF.

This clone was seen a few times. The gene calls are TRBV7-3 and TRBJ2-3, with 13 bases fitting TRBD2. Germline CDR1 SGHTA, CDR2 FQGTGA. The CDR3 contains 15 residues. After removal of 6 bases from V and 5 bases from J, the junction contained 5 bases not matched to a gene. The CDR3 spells CASRLAGGPGDTQYF. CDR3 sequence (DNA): TGTGCCAGCAGACTAGCGGGAGGGCCGGGAGATACGCAGTATTTT.

CDR3 loop: CASSLVQGITYEQYF. In nucleotides, the CDR3 is TGTGCCAGCAGCTTAGTACAGGGAATTACCTACGAGCAGTACTTC. The chain combines TRBV7-2 with TRBJ2-7, with D maybe TRBD1 (6 bases). Trimming took 1 base from V and 2 from J, leaving 12 bases between them. There are 15 residues in the CDR3. CDR1 is SGHTA, CDR2 FQGNSA, per germline.

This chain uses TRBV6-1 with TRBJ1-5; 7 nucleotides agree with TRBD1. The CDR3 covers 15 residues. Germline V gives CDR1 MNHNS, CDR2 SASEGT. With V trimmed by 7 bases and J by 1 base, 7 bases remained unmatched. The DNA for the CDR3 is TGTGCCAGCAAAACGACAGGGCTAAGCAATCAGCCCCAGCATTTT. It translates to CASKTTGLSNQPQHF.

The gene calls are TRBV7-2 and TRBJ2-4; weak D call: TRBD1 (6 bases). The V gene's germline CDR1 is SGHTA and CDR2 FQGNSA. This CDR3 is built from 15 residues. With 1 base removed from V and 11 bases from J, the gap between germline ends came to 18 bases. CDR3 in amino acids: CASSLVGGPEGVQYF. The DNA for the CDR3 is TGTGCCAGCAGCTTAGTTGGGGGACCTGAGGGGGTTCAGTACTTC.

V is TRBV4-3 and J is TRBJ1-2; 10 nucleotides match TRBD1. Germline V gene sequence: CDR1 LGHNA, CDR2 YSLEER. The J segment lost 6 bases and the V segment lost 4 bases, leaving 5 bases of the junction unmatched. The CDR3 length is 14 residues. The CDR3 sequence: CASSRTGTGDGYTF. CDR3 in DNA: TGCGCCAGCAGCCGCACCGGGACAGGGGATGGCTACACCTTC.

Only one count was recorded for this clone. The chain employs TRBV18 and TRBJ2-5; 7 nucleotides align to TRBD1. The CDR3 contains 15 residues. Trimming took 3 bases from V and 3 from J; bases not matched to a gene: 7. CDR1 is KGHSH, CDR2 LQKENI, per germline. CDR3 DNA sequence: TGTGCCAGCTCACCTCAACTCGGGACAGAAGAGACCCAGTACTTC. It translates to CASSPQLGTEETQYF.

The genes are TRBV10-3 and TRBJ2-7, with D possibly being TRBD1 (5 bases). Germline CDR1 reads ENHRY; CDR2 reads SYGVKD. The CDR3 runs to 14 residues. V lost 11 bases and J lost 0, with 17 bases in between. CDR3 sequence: CAPPRTWSSYEQYF. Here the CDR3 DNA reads TGTGCCCCCCCAAGGACATGGAGCTCCTACGAGCAGTACTTC.

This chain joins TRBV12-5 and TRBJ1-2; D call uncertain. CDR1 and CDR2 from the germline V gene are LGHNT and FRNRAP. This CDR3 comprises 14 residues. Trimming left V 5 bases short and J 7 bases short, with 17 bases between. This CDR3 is CASGPIGGVIGYTF. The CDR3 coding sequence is TGTGCTAGTGGTCCAATAGGCGGGGTTATTGGCTACACCTTC.

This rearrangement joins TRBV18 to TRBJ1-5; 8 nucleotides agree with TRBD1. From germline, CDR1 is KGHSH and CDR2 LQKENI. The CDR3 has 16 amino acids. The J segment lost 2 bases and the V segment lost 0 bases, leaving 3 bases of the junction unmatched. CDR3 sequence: CASSPPGGQGNQPQHF. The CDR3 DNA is TGTGCCAGCTCACCACCGGGGGGACAGGGCAATCAGCCCCAGCATTTT.

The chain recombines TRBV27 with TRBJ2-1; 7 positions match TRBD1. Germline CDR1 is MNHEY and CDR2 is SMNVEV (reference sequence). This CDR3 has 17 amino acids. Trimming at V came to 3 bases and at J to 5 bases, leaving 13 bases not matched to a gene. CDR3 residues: CASSFPTGDSYHNEQFF. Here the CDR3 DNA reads TGTGCCAGCAGTTTCCCTACCGGGGACAGTTACCACAATGAGCAGTTCTTC.

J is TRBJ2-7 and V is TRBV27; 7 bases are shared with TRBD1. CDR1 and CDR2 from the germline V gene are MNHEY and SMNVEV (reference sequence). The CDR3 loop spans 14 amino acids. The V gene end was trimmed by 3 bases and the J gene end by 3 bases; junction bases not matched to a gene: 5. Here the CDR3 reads CASSLAGQDYEQYF. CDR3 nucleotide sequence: TGTGCCAGCAGTTTGGCTGGACAGGACTACGAGCAGTACTTC.

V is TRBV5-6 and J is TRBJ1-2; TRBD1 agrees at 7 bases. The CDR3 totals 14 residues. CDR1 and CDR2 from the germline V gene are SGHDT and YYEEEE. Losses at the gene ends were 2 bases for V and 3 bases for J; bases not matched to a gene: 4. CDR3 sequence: CASSLSGTDYGYTF. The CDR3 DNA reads TGTGCCAGCAGCTTATCCGGGACAGACTATGGCTACACCTTC.

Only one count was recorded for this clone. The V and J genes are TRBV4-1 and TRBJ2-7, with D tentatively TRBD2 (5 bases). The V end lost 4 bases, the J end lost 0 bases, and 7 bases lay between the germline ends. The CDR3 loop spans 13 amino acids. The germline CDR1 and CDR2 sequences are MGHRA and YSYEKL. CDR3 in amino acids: CASSPDSSYEQYF. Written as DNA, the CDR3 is TGCGCCAGCAGCCCGGACTCCTCCTACGAGCAGTACTTC.

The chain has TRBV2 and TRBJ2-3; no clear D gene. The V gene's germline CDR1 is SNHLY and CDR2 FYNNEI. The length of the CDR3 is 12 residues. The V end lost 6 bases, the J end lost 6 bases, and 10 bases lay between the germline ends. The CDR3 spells CASRASRDTQYF. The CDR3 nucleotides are TGTGCCAGCAGAGCCTCCAGGGATACGCAGTATTTT.

DNA for the CDR3: TGTGCCAGCAGCTTAAACGTAGCGGGACAATACACCGGGGAGCTGTTTTTT. Translated, it gives CASSLNVAGQYTGELFF. The chain joins TRBV7-9 to TRBJ2-2, with 8 bases that match TRBD2. This CDR3 region has 17 residues. Trimming took 2 bases from V and 3 from J; bases not matched to a gene: 8. Germline V CDR1 and CDR2: SEHNR, FQNEAQ (reference sequence).

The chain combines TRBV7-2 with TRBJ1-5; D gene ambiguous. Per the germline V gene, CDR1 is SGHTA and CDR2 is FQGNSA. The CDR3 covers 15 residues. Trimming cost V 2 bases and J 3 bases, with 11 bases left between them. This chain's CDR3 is CASSLSTGPNQPQHF. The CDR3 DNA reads TGTGCCAGCAGCTTATCGACGGGTCCCAATCAGCCCCAGCATTTT.

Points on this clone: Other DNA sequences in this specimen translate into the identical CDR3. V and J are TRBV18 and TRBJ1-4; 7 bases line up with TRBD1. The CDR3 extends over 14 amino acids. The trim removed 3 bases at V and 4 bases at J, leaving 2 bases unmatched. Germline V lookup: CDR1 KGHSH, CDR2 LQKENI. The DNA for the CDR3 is TGTGCCAGCTCACCGGGACAGCTTAATGAAAAACTGTTTTTT. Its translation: CASSPGQLNEKLFF.

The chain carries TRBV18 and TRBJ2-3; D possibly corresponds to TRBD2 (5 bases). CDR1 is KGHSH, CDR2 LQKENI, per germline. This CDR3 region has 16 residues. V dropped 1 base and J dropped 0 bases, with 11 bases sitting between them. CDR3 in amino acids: CASSPRGGSSTDTQYF. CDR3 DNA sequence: TGTGCCAGCTCACCACGAGGAGGATCTAGCACAGATACGCAGTATTTT.

CDR3 loop: CASDTSGGYEQYF. CDR3 DNA: TGTGCCTCTGATACGAGCGGAGGCTACGAGCAGTACTTC. The chain joins TRBV2 to TRBJ2-7; perhaps TRBD2 as D (5 bases). The CDR3 sequence is 13 residues long. The V end was cut by 11 bases, the J end by 3 bases, with 17 bases between. Germline CDR1 SNHLY, CDR2 FYNNEI.

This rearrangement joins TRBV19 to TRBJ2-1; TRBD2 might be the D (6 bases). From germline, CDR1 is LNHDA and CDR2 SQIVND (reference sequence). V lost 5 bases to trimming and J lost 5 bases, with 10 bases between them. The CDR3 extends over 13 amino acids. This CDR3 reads CASSGGDNNEQFF. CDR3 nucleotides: TGTGCCAGTAGTGGAGGGGATAACAATGAGCAGTTCTTC.

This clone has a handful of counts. CDR3 loop: CASSLEQGAYEQYF. Written as DNA, the CDR3 is TGCGCCAGCAGCTTGGAACAGGGGGCCTACGAGCAGTACTTC. The chain uses TRBV5-1 and TRBJ2-7; the match to TRBD1 covers 8 bases. This CDR3 is built from 14 residues. Germline CDR1 reads SGHRS; CDR2 reads YFSETQ. V shed 0 bases and J 2 bases; nucleotides not matched to a gene: 1.

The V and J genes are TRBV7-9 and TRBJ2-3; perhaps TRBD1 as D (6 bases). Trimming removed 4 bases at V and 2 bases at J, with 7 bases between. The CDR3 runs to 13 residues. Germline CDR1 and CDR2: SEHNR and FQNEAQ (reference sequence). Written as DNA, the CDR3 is TGTGCCAGCAGCTGGGACAACACAGATACGCAGTATTTT. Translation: CASSWDNTDTQYF.

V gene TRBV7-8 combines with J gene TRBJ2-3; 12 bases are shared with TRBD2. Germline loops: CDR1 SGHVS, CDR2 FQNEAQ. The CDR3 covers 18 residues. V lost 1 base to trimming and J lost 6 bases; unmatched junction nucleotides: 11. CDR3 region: CASSLVASGGAKEDTQYF. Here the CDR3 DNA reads TGTGCCAGCAGCTTAGTGGCTAGCGGGGGGGCCAAGGAGGATACGCAGTATTTT.

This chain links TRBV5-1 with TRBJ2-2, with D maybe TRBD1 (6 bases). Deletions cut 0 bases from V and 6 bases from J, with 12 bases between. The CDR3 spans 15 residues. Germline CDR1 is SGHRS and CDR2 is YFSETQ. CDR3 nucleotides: TGCGCCAGCAGCTTGGACAGGGCAGGGTCCGGGGAGCTGTTTTTT. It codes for CASSLDRAGSGELFF.

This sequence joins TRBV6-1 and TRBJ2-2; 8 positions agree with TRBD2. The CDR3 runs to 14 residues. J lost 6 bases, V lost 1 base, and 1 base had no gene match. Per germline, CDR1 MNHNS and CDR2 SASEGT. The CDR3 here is CASSEGTSSGELFF. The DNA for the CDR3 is TGTGCCAGCAGTGAAGGGACTAGCTCCGGGGAGCTGTTTTTT.

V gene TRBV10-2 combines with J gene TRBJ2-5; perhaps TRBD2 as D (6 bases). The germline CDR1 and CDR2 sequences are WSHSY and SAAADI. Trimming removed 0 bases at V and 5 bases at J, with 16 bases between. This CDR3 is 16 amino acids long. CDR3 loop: CASSESRGAAGETQYF. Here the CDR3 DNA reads TGCGCCAGCAGTGAGTCTAGGGGAGCCGCGGGGGAGACCCAGTACTTC.

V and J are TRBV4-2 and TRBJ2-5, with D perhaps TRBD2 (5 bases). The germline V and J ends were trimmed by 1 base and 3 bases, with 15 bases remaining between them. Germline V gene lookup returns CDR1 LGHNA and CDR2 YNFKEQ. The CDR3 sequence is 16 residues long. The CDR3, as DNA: TGTGCCAGCAGCCAAGGGAGGCCGGGATTCAAAGAGACCCAGTACTTC. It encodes CASSQGRPGFKETQYF.

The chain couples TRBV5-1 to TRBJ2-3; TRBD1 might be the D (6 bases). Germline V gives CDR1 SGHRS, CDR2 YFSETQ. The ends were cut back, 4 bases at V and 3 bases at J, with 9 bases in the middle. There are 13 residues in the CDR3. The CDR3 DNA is TGCGCCAGCAGCACCGGGACAACAGATACGCAGTATTTT. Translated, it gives CASSTGTTDTQYF.